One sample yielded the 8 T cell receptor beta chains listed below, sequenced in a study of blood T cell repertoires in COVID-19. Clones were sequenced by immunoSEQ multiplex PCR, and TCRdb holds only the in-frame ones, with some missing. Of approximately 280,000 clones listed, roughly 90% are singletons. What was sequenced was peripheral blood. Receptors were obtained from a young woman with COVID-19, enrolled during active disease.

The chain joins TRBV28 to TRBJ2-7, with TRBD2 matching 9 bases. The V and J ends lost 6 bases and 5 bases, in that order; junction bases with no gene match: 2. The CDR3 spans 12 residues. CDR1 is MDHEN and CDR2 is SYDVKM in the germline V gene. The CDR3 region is CASRRGGDEQYF. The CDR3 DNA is TGTGCCAGCAGGCGCGGGGGGGACGAGCAGTACTTC.

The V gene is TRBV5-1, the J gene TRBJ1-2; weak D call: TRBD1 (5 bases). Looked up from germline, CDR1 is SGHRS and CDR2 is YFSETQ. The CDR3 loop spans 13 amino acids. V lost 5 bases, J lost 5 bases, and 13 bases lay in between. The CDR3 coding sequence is TGCGCCAGCAGGCCGACGGGGGTGTATGGCTACACCTTC. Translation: CASRPTGVYGYTF.

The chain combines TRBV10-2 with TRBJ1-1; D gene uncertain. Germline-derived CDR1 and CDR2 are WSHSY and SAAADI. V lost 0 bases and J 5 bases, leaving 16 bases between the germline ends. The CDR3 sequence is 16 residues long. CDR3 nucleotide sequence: TGCGCCAGCAGTGAGTCGAGGAACCCTAGAAGGACTGAAGCTTTCTTT. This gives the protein CASSESRNPRRTEAFF.

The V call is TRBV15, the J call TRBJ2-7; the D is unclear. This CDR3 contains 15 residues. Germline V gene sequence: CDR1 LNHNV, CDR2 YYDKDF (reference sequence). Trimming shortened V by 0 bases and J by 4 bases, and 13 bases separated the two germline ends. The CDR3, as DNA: TGTGCCACCAGCAGAGATCGGAGCGCCTCTTACGAGCAGTACTTC. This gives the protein CATSRDRSASYEQYF.

The chain's CDR3 is CASSESAAANEQFF. The CDR3 nucleotides read TGCGCCAGCAGTGAGTCAGCCGCGGCCAATGAGCAGTTCTTC. The rearrangement joins TRBV10-2 to TRBJ2-1, with D unclear. V lost 0 bases to trimming and J lost 6 bases, with 9 bases between them. Germline lookup yields CDR1 WSHSY and CDR2 SAAADI. The CDR3 is 14 amino acids.

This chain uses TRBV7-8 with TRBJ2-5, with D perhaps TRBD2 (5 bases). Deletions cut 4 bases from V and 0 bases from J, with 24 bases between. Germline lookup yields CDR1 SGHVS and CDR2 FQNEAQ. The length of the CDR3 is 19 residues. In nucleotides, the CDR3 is TGTGCCAGCAGCTCTGAGCTAGGCTACAGCGGTACCGACCAAGAGACCCAGTACTTC. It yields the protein CASSSELGYSGTDQETQYF.

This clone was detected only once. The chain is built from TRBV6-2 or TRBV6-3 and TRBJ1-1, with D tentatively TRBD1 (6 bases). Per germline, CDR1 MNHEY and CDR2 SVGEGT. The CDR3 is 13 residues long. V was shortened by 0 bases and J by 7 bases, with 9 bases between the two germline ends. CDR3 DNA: TGTGCCAGCAGTTACTCCAGGGGACATGAAGCTTTCTTT. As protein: CASSYSRGHEAFF.

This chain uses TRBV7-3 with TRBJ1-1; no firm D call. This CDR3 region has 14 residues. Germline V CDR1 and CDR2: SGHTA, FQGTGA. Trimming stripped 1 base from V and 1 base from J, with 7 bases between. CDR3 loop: CASSLSPGNTEAFF. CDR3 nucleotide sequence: TGTGCCAGCAGCTTAAGCCCCGGGAACACTGAAGCTTTCTTT.